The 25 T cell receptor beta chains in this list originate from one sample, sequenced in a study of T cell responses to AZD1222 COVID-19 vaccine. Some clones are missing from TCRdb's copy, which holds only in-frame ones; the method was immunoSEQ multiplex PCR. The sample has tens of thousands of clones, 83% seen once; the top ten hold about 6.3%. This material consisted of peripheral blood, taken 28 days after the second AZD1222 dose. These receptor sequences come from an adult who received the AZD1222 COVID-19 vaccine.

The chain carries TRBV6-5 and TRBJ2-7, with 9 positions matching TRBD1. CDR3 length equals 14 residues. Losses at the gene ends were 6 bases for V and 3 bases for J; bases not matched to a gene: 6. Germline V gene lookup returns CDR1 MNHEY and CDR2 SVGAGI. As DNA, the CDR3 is TGTGCCAGCAGGGGGGACAGGGTTATCTACGAGCAGTACTTC. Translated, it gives CASRGDRVIYEQYF.

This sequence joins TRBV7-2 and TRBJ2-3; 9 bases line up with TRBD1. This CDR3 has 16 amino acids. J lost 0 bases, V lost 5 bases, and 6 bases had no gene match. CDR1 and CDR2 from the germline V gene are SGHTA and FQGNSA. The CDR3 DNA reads TGTGCCAGCAGCCCTGGGACAGGGATAAGCACAGATACGCAGTATTTT. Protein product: CASSPGTGISTDTQYF.

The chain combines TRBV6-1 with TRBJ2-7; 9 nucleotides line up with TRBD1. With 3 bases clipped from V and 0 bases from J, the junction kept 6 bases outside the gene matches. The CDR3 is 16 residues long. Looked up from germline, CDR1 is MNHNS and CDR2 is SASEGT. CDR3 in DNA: TGTGCCAGCAGTGATCCGGGACAGGGTACCTCCTACGAGCAGTACTTC. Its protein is CASSDPGQGTSYEQYF.

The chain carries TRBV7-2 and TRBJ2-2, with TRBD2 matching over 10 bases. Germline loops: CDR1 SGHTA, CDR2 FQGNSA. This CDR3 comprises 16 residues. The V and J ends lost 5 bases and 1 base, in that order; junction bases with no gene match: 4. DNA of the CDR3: TGTGCCAGCAGCCCAATAGCGGGGGGGAACACCGGGGAGCTGTTTTTT. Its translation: CASSPIAGGNTGELFF.

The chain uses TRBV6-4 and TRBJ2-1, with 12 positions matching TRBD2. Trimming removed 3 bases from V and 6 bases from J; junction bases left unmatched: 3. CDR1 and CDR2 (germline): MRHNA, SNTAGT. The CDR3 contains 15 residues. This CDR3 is CASSESSGGANEQFF. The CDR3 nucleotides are TGTGCCAGCAGTGAGTCTAGCGGGGGGGCCAATGAGCAGTTCTTC.

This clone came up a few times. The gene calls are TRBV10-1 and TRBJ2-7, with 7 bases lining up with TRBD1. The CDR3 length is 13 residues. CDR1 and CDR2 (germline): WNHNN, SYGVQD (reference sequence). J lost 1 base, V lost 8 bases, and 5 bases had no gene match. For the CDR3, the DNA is TGCGCCAGCCACCGGGACAGATCCTACGAGCAGTACTTC. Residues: CASHRDRSYEQYF.

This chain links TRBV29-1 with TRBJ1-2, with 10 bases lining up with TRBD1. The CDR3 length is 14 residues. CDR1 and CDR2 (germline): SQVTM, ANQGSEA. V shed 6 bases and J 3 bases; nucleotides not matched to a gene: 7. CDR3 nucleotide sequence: TGCAGCGTCGGGCGGACAGGGGGGGACTATGGCTACACCTTC. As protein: CSVGRTGGDYGYTF.

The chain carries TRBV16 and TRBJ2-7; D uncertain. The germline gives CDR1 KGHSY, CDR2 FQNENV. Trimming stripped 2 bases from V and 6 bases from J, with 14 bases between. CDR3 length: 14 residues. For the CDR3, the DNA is TGTGCCAGCAGCCAAACCCTCCCGGGCCCCGAGCAGTACTTC. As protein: CASSQTLPGPEQYF. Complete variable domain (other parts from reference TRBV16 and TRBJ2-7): GEEVAQTPKHLVRGEGQKAKLYCAPIKGHSYVFWYQQVLKNEFKFLISFQNENVFDETGMPKERFSAKCLPNSPCSLEIQATKLEDSAVYFCASSQTLPGPEQYFGPGTRLTVT.

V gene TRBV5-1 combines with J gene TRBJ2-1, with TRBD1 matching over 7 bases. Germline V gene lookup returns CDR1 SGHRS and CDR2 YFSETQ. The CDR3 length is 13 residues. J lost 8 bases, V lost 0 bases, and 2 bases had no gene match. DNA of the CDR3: TGCGCCAGCAGCTTGGGCGGACAGGATGAGCAGTTCTTC. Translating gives CASSLGGQDEQFF.

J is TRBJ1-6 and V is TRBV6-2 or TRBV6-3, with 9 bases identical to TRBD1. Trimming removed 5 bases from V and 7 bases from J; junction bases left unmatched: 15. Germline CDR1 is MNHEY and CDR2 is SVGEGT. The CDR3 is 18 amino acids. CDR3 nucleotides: TGTGCCAGCAGTAGGGGGGAAGGACAGGGGATAGGCAATTCACCCCTCCACTTT. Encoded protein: CASSRGEGQGIGNSPLHF.

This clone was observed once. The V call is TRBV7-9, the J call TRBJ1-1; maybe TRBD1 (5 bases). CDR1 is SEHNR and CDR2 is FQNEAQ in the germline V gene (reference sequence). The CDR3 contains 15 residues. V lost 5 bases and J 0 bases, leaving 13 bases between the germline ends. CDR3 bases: TGTGCCAGCAGCCAAATGGGGGGGATGAACACTGAAGCTTTCTTT. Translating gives CASSQMGGMNTEAFF.

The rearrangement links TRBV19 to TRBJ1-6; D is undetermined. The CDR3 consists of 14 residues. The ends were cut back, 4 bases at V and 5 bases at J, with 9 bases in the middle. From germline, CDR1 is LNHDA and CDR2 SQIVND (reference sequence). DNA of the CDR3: TGTGCCAGTAGTAGGCGACTAAATAATTCACCCCTCCACTTT. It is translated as CASSRRLNNSPLHF.

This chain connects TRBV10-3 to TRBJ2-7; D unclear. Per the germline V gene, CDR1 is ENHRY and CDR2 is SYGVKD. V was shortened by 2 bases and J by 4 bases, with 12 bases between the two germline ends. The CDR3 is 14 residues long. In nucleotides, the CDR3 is TGTGCCATCAGTGAGAGGGTAGGAGTGTACGAGCAGTACTTC. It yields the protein CAISERVGVYEQYF.

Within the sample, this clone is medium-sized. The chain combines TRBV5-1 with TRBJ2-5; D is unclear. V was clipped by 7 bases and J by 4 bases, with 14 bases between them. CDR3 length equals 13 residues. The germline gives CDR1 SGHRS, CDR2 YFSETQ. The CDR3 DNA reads TGCGCCAGCGCACCAGAGGTGGGAGAGACCCAGTACTTC. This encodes CASAPEVGETQYF.

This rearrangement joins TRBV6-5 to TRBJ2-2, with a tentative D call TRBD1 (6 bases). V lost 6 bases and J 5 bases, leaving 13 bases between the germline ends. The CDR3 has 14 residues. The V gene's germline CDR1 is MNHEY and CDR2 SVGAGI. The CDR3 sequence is CASRDRPGTGELFF. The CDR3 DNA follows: TGTGCCAGCAGAGACAGGCCGGGGACCGGGGAGCTGTTTTTT.

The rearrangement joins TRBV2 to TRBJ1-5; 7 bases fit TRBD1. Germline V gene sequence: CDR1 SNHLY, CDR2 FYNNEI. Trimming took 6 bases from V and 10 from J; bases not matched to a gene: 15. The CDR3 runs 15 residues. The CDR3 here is CASSDPGQRLLPQHF. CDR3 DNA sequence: TGTGCCAGCAGCGATCCGGGACAGCGCCTTCTACCCCAGCATTTT.

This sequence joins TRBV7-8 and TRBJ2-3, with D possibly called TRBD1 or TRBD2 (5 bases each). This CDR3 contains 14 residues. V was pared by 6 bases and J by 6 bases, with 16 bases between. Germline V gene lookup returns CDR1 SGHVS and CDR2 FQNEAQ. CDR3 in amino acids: CASSFLLGADTQYF. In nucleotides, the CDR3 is TGTGCCAGCAGTTTCTTACTCGGGGCGGATACGCAGTATTTT.

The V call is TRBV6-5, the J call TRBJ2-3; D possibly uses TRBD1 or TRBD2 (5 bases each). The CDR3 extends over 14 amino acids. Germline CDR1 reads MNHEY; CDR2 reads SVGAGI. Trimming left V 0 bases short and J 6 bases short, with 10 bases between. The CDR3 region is CASSYSTGTDTQYF. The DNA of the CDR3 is TGTGCCAGCAGTTACTCAACCGGGACCGATACGCAGTATTTT.

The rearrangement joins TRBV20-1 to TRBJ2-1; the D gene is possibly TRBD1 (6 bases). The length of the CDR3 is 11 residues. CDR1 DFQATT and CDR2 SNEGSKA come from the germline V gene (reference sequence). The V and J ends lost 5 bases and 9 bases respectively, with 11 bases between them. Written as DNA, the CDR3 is TGCAGTGCTGGGACATTGAGTGAGCAGTTCTTC. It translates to CSAGTLSEQFF.

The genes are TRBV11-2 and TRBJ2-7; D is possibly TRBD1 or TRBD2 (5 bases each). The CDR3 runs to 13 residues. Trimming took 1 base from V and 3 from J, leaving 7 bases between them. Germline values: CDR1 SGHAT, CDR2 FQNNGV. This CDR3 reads CASSLGGIYEQYF. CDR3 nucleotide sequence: TGTGCCAGCAGCTTAGGGGGGATCTACGAGCAGTACTTC.

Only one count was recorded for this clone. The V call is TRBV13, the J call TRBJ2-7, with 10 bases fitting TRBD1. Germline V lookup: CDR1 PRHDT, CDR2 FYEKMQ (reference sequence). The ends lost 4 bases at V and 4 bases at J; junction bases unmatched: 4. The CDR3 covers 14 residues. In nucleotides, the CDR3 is TGTGCCAGCAGCTCCGGGACAGGGGTTTACGAGCAGTACTTC. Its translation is CASSSGTGVYEQYF.

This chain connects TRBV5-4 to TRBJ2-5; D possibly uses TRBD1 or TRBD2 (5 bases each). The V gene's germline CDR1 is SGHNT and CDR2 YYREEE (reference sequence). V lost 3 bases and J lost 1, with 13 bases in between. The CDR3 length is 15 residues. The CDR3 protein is CASSSPGTSQETQYF. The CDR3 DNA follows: TGTGCCAGCAGCTCGCCAGGGACGTCCCAAGAGACCCAGTACTTC.

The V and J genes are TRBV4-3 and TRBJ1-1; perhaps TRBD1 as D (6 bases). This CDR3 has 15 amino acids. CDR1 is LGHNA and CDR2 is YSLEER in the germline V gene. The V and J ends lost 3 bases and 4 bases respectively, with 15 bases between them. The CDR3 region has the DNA TGCGCCAGCAGCCACCCCGAGGGGGGTAGCACTGAAGCTTTCTTT. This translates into CASSHPEGGSTEAFF.

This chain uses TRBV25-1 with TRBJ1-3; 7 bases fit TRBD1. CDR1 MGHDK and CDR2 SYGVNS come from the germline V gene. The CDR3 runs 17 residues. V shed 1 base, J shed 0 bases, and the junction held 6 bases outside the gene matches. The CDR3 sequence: CASSESGDSRSGNTIYF. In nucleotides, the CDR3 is TGTGCCAGCAGTGAATCGGGGGACAGCCGCTCTGGAAACACCATATATTTT.

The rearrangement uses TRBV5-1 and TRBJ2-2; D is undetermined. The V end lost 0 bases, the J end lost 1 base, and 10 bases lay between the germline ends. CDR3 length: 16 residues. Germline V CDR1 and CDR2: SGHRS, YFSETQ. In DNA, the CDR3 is TGCGCCAGCAGCTTGGCGGGCAGGATGAACACCGGGGAGCTGTTTTTT. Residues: CASSLAGRMNTGELFF. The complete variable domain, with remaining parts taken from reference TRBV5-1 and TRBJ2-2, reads KAGVTQTPRYLIKTRGQQVTLSCSPISGHRSVSWYQQTPGQGLQFLFEYFSETQRNKGNFPGRFSGRQFSNSRSEMNVSTLELGDSALYLCASSLAGRMNTGELFFGEGSRLTVL.